This T cell receptor (beta chain) was captured in a study of T cell responses to AZD1222 COVID-19 vaccine. Study-wide points: Sampling captured repertoires only after the peak T cell response.

This clone has a single count. Its antigen is unknown. The protocol was immunoSEQ multiplex PCR, while the TCRdb copy is restricted to in-frame clones and leaves out a portion. The data hold approximately 220,000 clones, with 90% to 95% observed a single time. The length of the CDR3 is 14 residues. CDR1 is SGHAT and CDR2 is FQDESV in the germline V gene (reference sequence). The V gene end was trimmed by 5 bases and the J gene end by 5 bases; junction bases not matched to a gene: 2. The chain has TRBV11-1 and TRBJ1-6; 8 bases agree with TRBD1. The receptor was derived from an adult in good health. The input for sequencing was peripheral blood, taken on day 0 of MenACWY control vaccination. For the CDR3, the DNA is TGTGCCAGCAGCCGGACAGGGAATAATTCACCCCTCCACTTT. It encodes CASSRTGNNSPLHF.